These 27 T cell receptor beta chains were sequenced from one sample in a study of regulatory T cells in long-lasting Graves disease. Through Arm-PCR of CDR3 regions and iRepertoire HTBI primers, TCR beta libraries were built. TCRdb used MiXCR to reprocess the multiplex PCR reads, holding one entry per CDR3 protein. The sample includes about 420,000 distinct CDR3 sequences, around 17% of them seen just once. Time point meaning: newly diagnosed GD, antithyroid drugs for less than 3 months. Construction of the TCR library relied on RNA isolated from PBMCs. Another study also made use of these data, one on T cells in Graves' hyperthyroidism and ophthalmopathy.

The sample consisted of peripheral blood mononuclear cells (PBMCs), taken at new diagnosis, from a patient treated with antithyroid drugs. These receptors all stem from a woman aged 18-29 years with Graves disease.

As concerns this clonotype: A much more abundant neighbour one base away suggests this may be a read error. The CDR3 coding sequence is TGCAGTGCTAGAGAAGGGGGAAGGAGCCACGAGCAGTTCTTC. It specifies CSAREGGRSHEQFF. The chain carries TRBV20-1 and TRBJ2-1; a weak D match, TRBD1 (6 bases). The V end lost 0 bases, the J end lost 10 bases, and 16 bases lay between the germline ends. Germline values: CDR1 DFQATT, CDR2 SNEGSKA (reference sequence). This CDR3 has 14 amino acids.

This clonotype was counted many times. V is TRBV3-1 and J is TRBJ2-7; 7 bases match TRBD2. The CDR3 has 15 amino acids. The J segment lost 2 bases and the V segment lost 0 bases, leaving 4 bases of the junction unmatched. The germline V gene encodes CDR1 LGHDT and CDR2 YNNKEL (reference sequence). The CDR3 region has the DNA TGTGCCAGCAGCCAAGATAGGACTAGAGCCTACGAGCAGTACTTC. Translating gives CASSQDRTRAYEQYF.

This clonotype has at least ten counts. The genes are TRBV6-1 and TRBJ1-2, with 7 positions matching TRBD1. Germline assignment: CDR1 MNHNS and CDR2 SASEGT. The ends lost 6 bases at V and 2 bases at J; junction bases unmatched: 3. The CDR3 is 13 amino acids. This chain's CDR3 is CASRRDRNYGYTF. The CDR3, as DNA: TGTGCCAGCAGACGGGACAGAAACTATGGCTACACCTTC.

This chain uses TRBV10-3 with TRBJ2-3, with D possibly TRBD2 on 6 matching bases. V lost 7 bases and J 0 bases, leaving 11 bases between the germline ends. Per the germline V gene, CDR1 is ENHRY and CDR2 is SYGVKD. This CDR3 comprises 14 residues. The CDR3 sequence is CAIKAGGSTDTQYF. The CDR3 DNA follows: TGTGCCATCAAAGCGGGTGGTAGCACAGATACGCAGTATTTT.

This clonotype was recorded many times. The chain uses TRBV20-1 and TRBJ2-1, with 9 bases fitting TRBD2. Trimming at V came to 1 base and at J to 1 base, leaving 8 bases not matched to a gene. The germline V gene encodes CDR1 DFQATT and CDR2 SNEGSKA (reference sequence). This CDR3 has 17 amino acids. The CDR3 loop reads CSARAMTSGPSYNEQFF. CDR3 DNA: TGCAGTGCTAGAGCCATGACTAGCGGACCTTCCTACAATGAGCAGTTCTTC.

The CDR3 loop is CASSLVSGQGYEKLFF. The CDR3 DNA reads as TGTGCCAGCAGCTTAGTATCCGGACAGGGTTATGAAAAACTGTTTTTT. The gene calls are TRBV7-9 and TRBJ1-4; 8 bases are a match to TRBD1. Looked up from germline, CDR1 is SEHNR and CDR2 is FQNEAQ (reference sequence). This CDR3 contains 16 residues. V shed 1 base and J 6 bases; nucleotides not matched to a gene: 7.

This clonotype was seen ten or more times. The V gene is TRBV20-1, the J gene TRBJ2-3; 7 positions match TRBD2. The CDR3 sequence is 15 residues long. Trimming removed 6 bases from V and 2 bases from J; junction bases left unmatched: 11. Germline lookup yields CDR1 DFQATT and CDR2 SNEGSKA (reference sequence). CDR3 in DNA: TGCAGTGCCTATAATCTCAAGCGGGACACAGATACGCAGTATTTT. Encoded protein: CSAYNLKRDTDTQYF.

The sample holds a few counts of this clonotype. The genes are TRBV12-3 or TRBV12-4 and TRBJ2-7; 7 bases are shared with TRBD1. The CDR3 runs 14 residues. The trim removed 5 bases at V and 2 bases at J, leaving 6 bases unmatched. DNA of the CDR3: TGTGCCAGCAGTCATAGGGACAGTCCCTACGAGCAGTACTTC. Translation: CASSHRDSPYEQYF.

To note about this clonotype: A single base separates this from a much larger clone, so it may be a read error. The chain has TRBV27 and TRBJ2-1; 11 nucleotides agree with TRBD2. The junction had 9 bases not matched to a gene; V was cut back by 5 bases and J by 6 bases. The CDR3 has 16 amino acids. Germline V lookup: CDR1 MNHEY, CDR2 SMNVEV (reference sequence). DNA of the CDR3: TGTGCCAGCAGTGGACAGGGGACTAGCGGCTGCAATGAGCAGTTCTTC. It is translated as CASSGQGTSGCNEQFF.

The sample holds a few counts of this clonotype. The genes are TRBV20-1 and TRBJ2-3; the D gene is possibly TRBD2 (5 bases). Deletions cut 6 bases from V and 0 bases from J, with 13 bases between. This CDR3 comprises 14 residues. Germline-derived CDR1 and CDR2 are DFQATT and SNEGSKA (reference sequence). In nucleotides, the CDR3 is TGCAGTGCCCGAAAAGCGGCTAGCACAGATACGCAGTATTTT. Amino acid sequence: CSARKAASTDTQYF.

There are many counts of this clonotype. In DNA form, the CDR3 reads TGTGCCAGCAGCCCGTCGGGACTAGCGGGAGTTCATGAGCAGTTCTTC. Its translation: CASSPSGLAGVHEQFF. The chain recombines TRBV7-9 with TRBJ2-1; TRBD2 matches 14 bases. The germline V gene has CDR1 SEHNR and CDR2 FQNEAQ (reference sequence). J lost 8 bases, V lost 5 bases, and 8 bases had no gene match. This CDR3 contains 16 residues.

The chain recombines TRBV20-1 with TRBJ1-2; a possible D gene is TRBD1 (5 bases). The V end was cut by 6 bases, the J end by 9 bases, with 14 bases between. This CDR3 comprises 11 residues. The germline CDR1 and CDR2 sequences are DFQATT and SNEGSKA (reference sequence). CDR3 in amino acids: CSAMGEGRYTF. The CDR3 DNA reads TGCAGTGCCATGGGGGAAGGGCGCTACACCTTC.

As concerns this clonotype: With a much larger clone just one base away, this may be a read error. This chain joins TRBV12-3 or TRBV12-4 and TRBJ2-1, with 7 bases lining up with TRBD2. The CDR3 has 15 residues. The chain's CDR3 is CAGSRMGLPDAKQFF. The CDR3 region has the DNA TGTGCCGGCAGTAGGATGGGACTACCCGACGCCAAGCAGTTCTTC.

This clonotype has a count of ten or more. This chain joins TRBV11-1 and TRBJ1-2, with 11 bases that match TRBD1. Losses at the gene ends were 4 bases for V and 3 bases for J; bases not matched to a gene: 4. The CDR3 is 15 residues long. Germline-derived CDR1 and CDR2 are SGHAT and FQDESV (reference sequence). The CDR3 nucleotides read TGTGCCAGCAGCTCCGGACAGGGGGCTCACTATGGCTACACCTTC. It is translated as CASSSGQGAHYGYTF.

This clonotype was counted between two and nine times. The rearrangement uses TRBV4-3 and TRBJ2-2; a weak D match, TRBD1 (5 bases). Looked up from germline, CDR1 is LGHNA and CDR2 is YSLEER. This CDR3 spans 16 amino acids. V lost 0 bases and J lost 0, with 8 bases in between. The CDR3 DNA is TGCGCCAGCAGCCAAGACCCAGGGCCGAACACCGGGGAGCTGTTTTTT. Translated, it gives CASSQDPGPNTGELFF.

This clonotype was recorded many times. The chain is built from TRBV12-3 or TRBV12-4 and TRBJ2-5; the D is unclear. CDR3 length equals 13 residues. The ends were cut back, 6 bases at V and 4 bases at J, with 12 bases in the middle. CDR3 in amino acids: CASRSALLETQYF. CDR3 bases: TGTGCCAGCAGGTCAGCGCTCCTAGAGACCCAGTACTTC.

This clonotype came up many times. The chain uses TRBV20-1 and TRBJ2-1; 12 bases are a match to TRBD2. Germline CDR1 reads DFQATT; CDR2 reads SNEGSKA (reference sequence). Losses at the gene ends were 6 bases for V and 12 bases for J; bases not matched to a gene: 15. The CDR3 totals 15 residues. CDR3: CSARELAGGLRRQFF. The DNA of the CDR3 is TGCAGTGCCCGAGAGCTAGCGGGAGGGTTACGAAGGCAGTTCTTC.

This clonotype turned up a few times. V usage is TRBV29-1 and J usage is TRBJ2-1; 7 positions agree with TRBD2. J lost 2 bases, V lost 7 bases, and 5 bases had no gene match. The CDR3 covers 13 residues. CDR1 SQVTM and CDR2 ANQGSEA come from the germline V gene. CDR3 nucleotide sequence: TGCAGCGGGGAGGGCCCCCCCTACAATGAGCAGTTCTTC. This translates into CSGEGPPYNEQFF.

This clonotype has only a few counts. The chain recombines TRBV9 with TRBJ2-7, with 7 bases matching TRBD2. The CDR3 loop spans 11 amino acids. CDR1 SGDLS and CDR2 YYNGEE come from the germline V gene. V gave up 10 bases and J gave up 6 bases; unmatched junction bases: 7. The DNA of the CDR3 is TGTGCCTCTGGGAGGGGTGTCGAGCAGTACTTC. Protein product: CASGRGVEQYF.

J is TRBJ2-7 and V is TRBV20-1, with 10 nucleotides matching TRBD1. The CDR3 length is 13 residues. Germline CDR1 reads DFQATT; CDR2 reads SNEGSKA (reference sequence). The V gene end was trimmed by 7 bases and the J gene end by 6 bases; junction bases not matched to a gene: 9. This CDR3 reads CSGDRDRGSEQYF. CDR3 nucleotides: TGCAGTGGGGACCGGGACAGGGGTTCCGAGCAGTACTTC.

This clonotype was detected a few times. This chain uses TRBV19 with TRBJ1-5; TRBD1 matches 7 bases. This CDR3 region has 16 residues. CDR1 LNHDA and CDR2 SQIVND come from the germline V gene (reference sequence). Germline trimming cut 6 bases from V and 4 bases from J; bases unmatched to any gene: 12. The CDR3 sequence: CASRLWAQGGNQPQHF. The CDR3 region has the DNA TGTGCCAGTAGACTTTGGGCTCAGGGGGGTAATCAGCCCCAGCATTTT.

In this sample, this clonotype turned up a few times. Since a much larger clone is just one base distant, this may be a read error. This chain links TRBV7-2 with TRBJ1-5, with no clear D. From germline, CDR1 is SGHTA and CDR2 FQGNSA. The CDR3 consists of 13 residues. In DNA, the CDR3 is TGTGCCAGCAGCCCCGCAAGCAATCAGTCCCAGCATTTT. Protein product: CASSPASNQSQHF.

In its sample, this clonotype was seen a few times. The junction departs from the called germline gene at one end, perhaps through a read error. The V call is TRBV20-1, the J call TRBJ2-1; D ambiguous. CDR1 DFQATT and CDR2 SNEGSKA come from the germline V gene (reference sequence). The CDR3 loop spans 12 amino acids. CDR3 nucleotide sequence: TGCAGTGGGAACTTCCAGAACCTATTGCTTATCTTC. This codes for CSGNFQNLLLIF.

The chain couples TRBV12-3 or TRBV12-4 to TRBJ2-1; D uncertain. V was clipped by 6 bases and J by 9 bases, with 18 bases between them. CDR3 length: 14 amino acids. The CDR3 nucleotides are TGTGCCAGCAGCAAGTTTTTAGAAGGACCTGAGCAGTTCTTC. Amino acid sequence: CASSKFLEGPEQFF.

This clonotype was detected a few times. One junction end does not reproduce the germline sequence, and a read error may be involved. This sequence joins TRBV2 and TRBJ1-1; no definite D call. The CDR3 length is 12 residues. CDR1 and CDR2 (germline): SNHLY, FYNNEI. CDR3: CASSEDRTEAFF. CDR3 DNA sequence: TGTGCCAGCAGCGAAGATCGGACTGAAGCTTTCTTT.

This clonotype has more than one count but fewer than ten. The CDR3 here is CSVPSSTDTQYF. The CDR3 DNA reads TGCAGCGTTCCCAGCTCCACAGATACGCAGTATTTT. V is TRBV29-1 and J is TRBJ2-3; D not resolved. The germline gives CDR1 SQVTM, CDR2 ANQGSEA. V lost 5 bases to trimming and J lost 2 bases, with 8 bases between them. The length of the CDR3 is 12 residues.

Comment on this clonotype: A much larger clone differs by one base, so this may be a read error. The genes are TRBV20-1 and TRBJ1-1, with a weak D call TRBD1 (6 bases). V was cut by 7 bases and J by 11 bases, with 17 bases left in between. Germline-derived CDR1 and CDR2 are DFQATT and SNEGSKA (reference sequence). The CDR3 totals 11 residues. The CDR3 DNA is TGCAGTGGCTTAGACAGGTCTTGGGCTTTCTTT. It codes for CSGLDRSWAFF.